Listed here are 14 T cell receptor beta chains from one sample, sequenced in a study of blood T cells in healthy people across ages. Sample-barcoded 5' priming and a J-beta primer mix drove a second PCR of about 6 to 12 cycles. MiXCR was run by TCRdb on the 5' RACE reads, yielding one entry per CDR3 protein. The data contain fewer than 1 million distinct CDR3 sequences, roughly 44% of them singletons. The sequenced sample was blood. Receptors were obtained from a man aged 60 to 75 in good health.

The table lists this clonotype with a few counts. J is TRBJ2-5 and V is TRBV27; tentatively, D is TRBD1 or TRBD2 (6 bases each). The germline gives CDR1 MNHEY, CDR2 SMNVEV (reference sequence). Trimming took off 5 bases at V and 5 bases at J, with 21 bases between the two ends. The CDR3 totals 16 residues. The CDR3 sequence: CASSPRGGQPWETQYF. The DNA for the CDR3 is TGTGCCAGCAGTCCCCGGGGAGGACAGCCTTGGGAGACCCAGTACTTC.

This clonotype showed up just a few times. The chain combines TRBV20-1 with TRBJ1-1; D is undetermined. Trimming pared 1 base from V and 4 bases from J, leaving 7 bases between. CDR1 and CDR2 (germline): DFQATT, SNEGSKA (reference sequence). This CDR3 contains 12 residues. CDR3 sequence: CSARGGGTEAFF. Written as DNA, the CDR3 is TGCAGTGCTAGAGGGGGTGGCACTGAAGCTTTCTTT.

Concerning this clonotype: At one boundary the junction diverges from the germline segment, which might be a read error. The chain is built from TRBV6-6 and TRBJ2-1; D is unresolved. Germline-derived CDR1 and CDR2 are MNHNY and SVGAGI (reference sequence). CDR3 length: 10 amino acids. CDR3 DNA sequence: TGTGTCAGCAGAGGAAATGAGCAGTTCTTC. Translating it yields CVSRGNEQFF.

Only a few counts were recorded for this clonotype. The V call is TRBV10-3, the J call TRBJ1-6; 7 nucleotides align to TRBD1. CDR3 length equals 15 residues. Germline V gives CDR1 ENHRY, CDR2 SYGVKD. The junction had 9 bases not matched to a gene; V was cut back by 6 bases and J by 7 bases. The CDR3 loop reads CAISEGTAKNSPLHF. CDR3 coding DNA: TGTGCCATCAGCGAAGGGACAGCTAAAAATTCACCCCTCCACTTT.

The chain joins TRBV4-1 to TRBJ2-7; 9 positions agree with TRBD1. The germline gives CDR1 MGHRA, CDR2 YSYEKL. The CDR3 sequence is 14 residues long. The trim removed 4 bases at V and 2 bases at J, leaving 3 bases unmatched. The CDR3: CASSPYRGPYEQYF. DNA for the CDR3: TGCGCCAGCAGCCCGTACAGGGGGCCCTACGAGCAGTACTTC.

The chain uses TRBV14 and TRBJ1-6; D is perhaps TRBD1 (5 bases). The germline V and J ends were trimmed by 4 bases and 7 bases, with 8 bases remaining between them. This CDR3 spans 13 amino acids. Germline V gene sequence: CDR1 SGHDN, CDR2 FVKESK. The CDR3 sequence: CASSPDRNSPLHF. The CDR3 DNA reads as TGTGCCAGCAGCCCAGACAGAAATTCACCCCTCCACTTT.

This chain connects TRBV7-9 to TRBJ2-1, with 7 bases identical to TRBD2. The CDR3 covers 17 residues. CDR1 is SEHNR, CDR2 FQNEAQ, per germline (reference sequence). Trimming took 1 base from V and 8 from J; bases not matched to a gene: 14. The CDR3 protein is CASSLVIGGSRPDEQFF. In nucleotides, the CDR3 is TGTGCCAGCAGCTTAGTTATCGGGGGGTCCCGACCGGATGAGCAGTTCTTC.

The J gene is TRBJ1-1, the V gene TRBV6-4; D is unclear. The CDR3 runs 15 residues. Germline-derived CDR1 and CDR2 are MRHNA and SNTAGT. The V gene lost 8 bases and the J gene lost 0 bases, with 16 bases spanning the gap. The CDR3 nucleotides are TGTGCCAGCCGGGAGTCATCGCACATGAACACTGAAGCTTTCTTT. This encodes CASRESSHMNTEAFF.

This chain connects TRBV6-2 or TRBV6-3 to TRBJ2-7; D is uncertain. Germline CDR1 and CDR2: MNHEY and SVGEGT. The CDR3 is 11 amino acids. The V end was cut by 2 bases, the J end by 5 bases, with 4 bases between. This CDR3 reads CASSYVNEQYF. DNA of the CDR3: TGTGCCAGCAGTTACGTCAACGAGCAGTACTTC.

In DNA form, the CDR3 reads TGCGCCAGCAGCTCAAAGCGGACTAGCACAGATACGCAGTATTTT. Translating gives CASSSKRTSTDTQYF. The V call is TRBV5-1, the J call TRBJ2-3, with D maybe TRBD2 (5 bases). The germline V and J ends were trimmed by 3 bases and 0 bases, with 11 bases remaining between them. Germline CDR1 SGHRS, CDR2 YFSETQ. The length of the CDR3 is 15 residues. The full variable domain, rest sourced from reference TRBV5-1 and TRBJ2-3, is KAGVTQTPRYLIKTRGQQVTLSCSPISGHRSVSWYQQTPGQGLQFLFEYFSETQRNKGNFPGRFSGRQFSNSRSEMNVSTLELGDSALYLCASSSKRTSTDTQYFGPGTRLTVL.

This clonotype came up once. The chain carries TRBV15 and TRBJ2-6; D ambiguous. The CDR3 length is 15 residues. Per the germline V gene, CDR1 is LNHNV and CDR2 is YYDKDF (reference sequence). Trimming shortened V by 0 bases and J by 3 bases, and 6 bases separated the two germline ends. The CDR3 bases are TGTGCCACCAGCAGAGATCAGGTTGGGGCCAACGTCCTGACTTTC. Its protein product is CATSRDQVGANVLTF.

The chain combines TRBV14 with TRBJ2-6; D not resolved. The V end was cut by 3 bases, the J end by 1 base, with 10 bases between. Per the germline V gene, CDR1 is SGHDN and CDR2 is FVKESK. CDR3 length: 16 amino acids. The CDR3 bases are TGTGCCAGCAGCCACCTTCCCGGGTCTGGGGCCAACGTCCTGACTTTC. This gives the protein CASSHLPGSGANVLTF.

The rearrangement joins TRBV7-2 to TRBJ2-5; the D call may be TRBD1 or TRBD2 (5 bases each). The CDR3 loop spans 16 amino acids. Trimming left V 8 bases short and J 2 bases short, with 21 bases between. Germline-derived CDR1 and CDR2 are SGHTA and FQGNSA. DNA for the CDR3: TGTGCCAGCCTGGGGGTTAGAGGGCACGTTCAAGAGACCCAGTACTTC. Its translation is CASLGVRGHVQETQYF.

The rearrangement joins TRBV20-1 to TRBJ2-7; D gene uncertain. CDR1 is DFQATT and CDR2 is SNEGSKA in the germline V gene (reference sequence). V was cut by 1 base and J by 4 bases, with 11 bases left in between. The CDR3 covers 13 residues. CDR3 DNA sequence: TGCAGTGCTAGAGGCGCGGAATTATACGAGCAGTACTTC. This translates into CSARGAELYEQYF.